This T cell receptor (beta chain) was identified in a study of regulatory T cells in long-lasting Graves disease. Study-wide points: Persistent disease exhibited a predilection for TRBV28, TRBJ1-2 and TRBJ2-5.

Building of the TCR beta libraries involved iRepertoire HTBI primers and Arm-PCR of CDR3 regions. TCRdb re-called the multiplex PCR reads with MiXCR, one entry per CDR3 protein. The sample records under 250,000 distinct CDR3 sequences, 20% to 25% being singletons. As to time point: newly diagnosed GD, antithyroid drugs for less than 3 months. The TCR library used RNA extracted from PBMCs. Germline V gives CDR1 SNHLY, CDR2 FYNNEI. The V gene end was trimmed by 2 bases and the J gene end by 1 base; junction bases not matched to a gene: 4. The CDR3 runs to 16 residues. This clonotype came up many times. Its specificity is not known.

This sequence joins TRBV2 and TRBJ2-1, with 8 nucleotides matching TRBD2. Specimen: peripheral blood mononuclear cells (PBMCs), collected at new diagnosis, from a patient treated with antithyroid drugs. This sequence was found in a female donor with Graves disease. Written as DNA, the CDR3 is TGTGCCAGCAGTGAACCGGGACTAGTGTCCTACAATGAGCAGTTCTTC. It yields the protein CASSEPGLVSYNEQFF.